The clone carrying this T cell receptor beta chain was counted once. The method was immunoSEQ multiplex PCR; TCRdb's version includes in-frame clones alone and lacks a portion of them. The sample lists approximately 210,000 clones; about 83% were seen once. This specimen comes from a study of blood T cell repertoires in COVID-19. CDR3 length equals 13 residues. Between the trimmed V and J ends, which lost 9 bases and 8 bases, there was a span of 19 bases. CDR1 LNHDA and CDR2 SQIVND come from the germline V gene (reference sequence). This receptor was identified in a woman in her thirties or forties with active or convalescent COVID-19. Sequences were obtained from peripheral blood. V and J are TRBV19 and TRBJ1-1; weak D call: TRBD1 (6 bases). This chain's CDR3 is CASRQATTIEAFF. The CDR3 DNA sequence: TGTGCCAGCCGACAGGCAACGACTATCGAAGCTTTCTTT.